This T cell receptor (beta chain) was recorded in a study of T cells in Graves' hyperthyroidism and ophthalmopathy. Trimming shortened V by 1 base and J by 9 bases, and 15 bases separated the two germline ends. This CDR3 comprises 13 residues. Germline-derived CDR1 and CDR2 are DFQATT and SNEGSKA (reference sequence). The investigators amplified TCR beta CDR3 regions from RNA transcripts. The HTBI primer set drove a first-round RT-PCR of the TCR CDR3. Using its own MiXCR run on the multiplex PCR reads, TCRdb lists one record per CDR3 protein. The sample lists around 600,000 distinct CDR3 sequences, approximately 15% occurring once. This clonotype was counted ten times or more.

Sequencing was performed on blood. V gene TRBV20-1 combines with J gene TRBJ2-5, with D unresolved. This receptor was identified in a woman under 30 with Graves' ophthalmopathy. This CDR3 is CSARVPAGRAQYF. The CDR3 nucleotides read TGCAGTGCTAGAGTCCCGGCCGGTCGGGCCCAGTACTTC.